The 29 T cell receptor beta chains listed next were all sequenced from one sample in a study of T cell responses to AZD1222 COVID-19 vaccine. Only in-frame clones appear in the TCRdb table, and some are missing; sequencing was by immunoSEQ multiplex PCR. This table holds around 170,000 clones, just over 90% found once. Sequencing was performed on peripheral blood, taken on day 0 of AZD1222 vaccination. The receptor set was obtained from an adult in good health.

J is TRBJ1-3 and V is TRBV6-1; no clear D gene. Trimming left V 1 base short and J 4 bases short, with 17 bases between. CDR3 length: 17 amino acids. CDR1 and CDR2 from the germline V gene are MNHNS and SASEGT. CDR3 sequence (DNA): TGTGCCAGCAGTGAAGTAATTACGGCAGTGGCCGGAAACACCATATATTTT. As protein: CASSEVITAVAGNTIYF.

The chain couples TRBV6-1 to TRBJ1-3; D is perhaps TRBD1 (5 bases). The V gene lost 2 bases and the J gene lost 0 bases, with 5 bases spanning the gap. Looked up from germline, CDR1 is MNHNS and CDR2 is SASEGT. The CDR3 consists of 14 residues. CDR3 in DNA: TGTGCCAGCAGTGAACAGGGCTCTGGAAACACCATATATTTT. Protein product: CASSEQGSGNTIYF.

This chain joins TRBV5-1 and TRBJ1-2; TRBD1 matches at 8 bases. This CDR3 is 16 amino acids long. The V gene's germline CDR1 is SGHRS and CDR2 YFSETQ. Trimming at V came to 7 bases and at J to 6 bases, leaving 17 bases not matched to a gene. DNA of the CDR3: TGCGCCAGCCCAGGCCCTCTGACAGGGGTAATGGATGGCTACACCTTC. Its translation: CASPGPLTGVMDGYTF. The variable domain in full, with the rest retrieved from reference TRBV5-1 and TRBJ1-2, is KAGVTQTPRYLIKTRGQQVTLSCSPISGHRSVSWYQQTPGQGLQFLFEYFSETQRNKGNFPGRFSGRQFSNSRSEMNVSTLELGDSALYLCASPGPLTGVMDGYTFGSGTRLTVV.

V usage is TRBV5-8 and J usage is TRBJ2-6; D unclear. V was cut by 5 bases and J by 1 base, with 4 bases left in between. This CDR3 is built from 13 residues. The germline CDR1 and CDR2 sequences are SGHTS and YDEGEE. CDR3 loop: CASRQSGANVLTF. CDR3 DNA sequence: TGTGCCAGCAGACAATCTGGGGCCAACGTCCTGACTTTC.

V gene TRBV5-4 combines with J gene TRBJ1-1, with a possible D match to TRBD1 (6 bases). The V and J ends lost 3 bases and 5 bases respectively, with 17 bases between them. The CDR3 totals 15 residues. In germline, CDR1 is SGHNT, CDR2 YYREEE (reference sequence). The CDR3 region is CASSSSRGGGTEAFF. CDR3 nucleotides: TGTGCCAGCAGCTCAAGCAGGGGCGGAGGGACTGAAGCTTTCTTT.

The V call is TRBV28, the J call TRBJ1-5; D might be TRBD1 (5 bases). Per germline, CDR1 MDHEN and CDR2 SYDVKM. Trimming cost V 5 bases and J 5 bases, with 19 bases left between them. CDR3 size: 16 residues. CDR3 sequence reads: CASSPAGTPVDQPQHF. DNA for the CDR3: TGTGCCAGCAGTCCCGCCGGGACCCCAGTCGATCAGCCCCAGCATTTT.

The genes are TRBV6-2 or TRBV6-3 and TRBJ2-7; D ambiguous. This CDR3 is built from 13 residues. V lost 5 bases and J 3 bases, leaving 11 bases between the germline ends. Germline V gives CDR1 MNHEY, CDR2 SVGEGT. The CDR3 coding sequence is TGTGCCAGCAGTCTCCAAACAAACTACGAGCAGTACTTC. The encoded protein is CASSLQTNYEQYF.

This clone was seen only once. V gene TRBV27 combines with J gene TRBJ2-7, with TRBD1 matching over 9 bases. Germline loops: CDR1 MNHEY, CDR2 SMNVEV (reference sequence). The ends lost 5 bases at V and 5 bases at J; junction bases unmatched: 16. This CDR3 spans 17 amino acids. CDR3 sequence reads: CASSPGPGTGTTDEQYF. In DNA form, the CDR3 reads TGTGCCAGCAGTCCGGGTCCCGGGACAGGGACGACGGACGAGCAGTACTTC.

The chain has TRBV29-1 and TRBJ1-2; D gene uncertain. The CDR3 is 11 amino acids. Germline CDR1 reads SQVTM; CDR2 reads ANQGSEA. The V end was cut by 7 bases, the J end by 1 base, with 7 bases between. CDR3 sequence: CSAGNNYGYTF. CDR3 DNA: TGCAGCGCCGGGAATAACTATGGCTACACCTTC.

The chain employs TRBV28 and TRBJ2-1; 7 nucleotides agree with TRBD2. From germline, CDR1 is MDHEN and CDR2 SYDVKM. The CDR3 covers 16 residues. V dropped 7 bases and J dropped 0; count of bases not matched to a gene: 9. CDR3 region: CASMPASGSSYNEQFF. Here the CDR3 DNA reads TGTGCCAGCATGCCTGCTAGCGGTAGCTCCTACAATGAGCAGTTCTTC. Filled out from reference TRBV28 and TRBJ2-1, the complete variable domain reads DVKVTQSSRYLVKRTGEKVFLECVQDMDHENMFWYRQDPGLGLRLIYFSYDVKMKEKGDIPEGYSVSREKKERFSLILESASTNQTSMYLCASMPASGSSYNEQFFGPGTRLTVL.

The genes are TRBV13 and TRBJ2-7; D is possibly TRBD1 (6 bases). CDR1 PRHDT and CDR2 FYEKMQ come from the germline V gene (reference sequence). Trimming cost V 4 bases and J 2 bases, with 18 bases left between them. The CDR3 is made up of 16 amino acids. DNA for the CDR3: TGTGCCAGCAGCTCCCGGTCCTTATACAGGGCCTACGAGCAGTACTTC. Its translation: CASSSRSLYRAYEQYF.

This chain joins TRBV19 and TRBJ2-1, with 9 positions matching TRBD2. This CDR3 comprises 15 residues. J lost 7 bases, V lost 4 bases, and 8 bases had no gene match. CDR1 LNHDA and CDR2 SQIVND come from the germline V gene (reference sequence). The CDR3 bases are TGTGCCAGTAGTAAGCGCGGGGGGGCGGCAAATGAGCAGTTCTTC. This encodes CASSKRGGAANEQFF.

This sequence joins TRBV7-8 and TRBJ1-6; possible D gene TRBD1, 6 bases. This CDR3 region has 15 residues. Trimming took 5 bases from V and 9 from J, leaving 17 bases between them. Germline assignment: CDR1 SGHVS and CDR2 FQNEAQ. CDR3 nucleotide sequence: TGTGCCAGCAGCCATAAGACGGGGGGCGCTTCACCCCTCCACTTT. It codes for CASSHKTGGASPLHF.

The chain links TRBV27 to TRBJ2-3; D not certain. This CDR3 has 14 amino acids. V dropped 6 bases and J dropped 2 bases, with 12 bases sitting between them. Germline-derived CDR1 and CDR2 are MNHEY and SMNVEV (reference sequence). CDR3 coding DNA: TGTGCCAGCAGCCGATCCGCCCCCACAGATACGCAGTATTTT. This sequence encodes CASSRSAPTDTQYF.

The chain recombines TRBV28 with TRBJ1-1, with D perhaps matching TRBD1 (5 bases). CDR1 and CDR2 (germline): MDHEN, SYDVKM. Trimming removed 8 bases at V and 6 bases at J, with 13 bases between. This CDR3 has 12 amino acids. The CDR3 region has the DNA TGTGCCAGCTGGGGCCTGCGGGCTGAAGCTTTCTTT. Translation: CASWGLRAEAFF.

This clone was seen only a few times. This chain joins TRBV6-5 and TRBJ1-2; maybe TRBD1 (6 bases). Germline V gene lookup returns CDR1 MNHEY and CDR2 SVGAGI. This CDR3 is built from 13 residues. Trimming pared 8 bases from V and 6 bases from J, leaving 16 bases between. CDR3 bases: TGTGCCAGCCGTCTCTCAGGGGAGGATGGCTACACCTTC. Protein product: CASRLSGEDGYTF.

The chain links TRBV7-9 to TRBJ2-7, with D hard to call. In germline, CDR1 is SEHNR, CDR2 FQNEAQ (reference sequence). The CDR3 spans 16 residues. Trimming shortened V by 5 bases and J by 2 bases, and 19 bases separated the two germline ends. The CDR3 DNA reads TGTGCCAGCAGCCGCGGCGACACTTCATACACCTACGAGCAGTACTTC. It is translated as CASSRGDTSYTYEQYF.

The chain combines TRBV28 with TRBJ2-1; possibly TRBD2 for D (5 bases). The CDR3 is 14 amino acids. Germline V lookup: CDR1 MDHEN, CDR2 SYDVKM. Trimming cost V 7 bases and J 8 bases, with 18 bases left between them. In DNA, the CDR3 is TGTGCCAGCAAACGCGAGGGTTTTGTAGATGAGCAGTTCTTC. Translating gives CASKREGFVDEQFF.

The gene calls are TRBV28 and TRBJ2-2, with 9 positions matching TRBD1. Germline V gene data show CDR1 as MDHEN and CDR2 as SYDVKM. Losses at the gene ends were 6 bases for V and 3 bases for J; bases not matched to a gene: 8. This CDR3 contains 16 residues. The CDR3 nucleotides are TGTGCCAGCAGCCAACCGGGACAGGGCTACACCGGGGAGCTGTTTTTT. Protein sequence: CASSQPGQGYTGELFF.

The chain joins TRBV7-9 to TRBJ2-2, with TRBD2 matching 13 bases. CDR1 SEHNR and CDR2 FQNEAQ come from the germline V gene (reference sequence). This CDR3 comprises 18 residues. The V and J ends lost 5 bases and 6 bases, in that order; junction bases with no gene match: 12. The CDR3 is CASSIPGLAGASAGELFF. CDR3 nucleotides: TGTGCCAGCAGCATACCAGGACTAGCGGGGGCGTCAGCCGGGGAGCTGTTTTTT.

The J gene is TRBJ2-1, the V gene TRBV6-5; unclear D gene. Germline V gives CDR1 MNHEY, CDR2 SVGAGI. The ends were cut back, 0 bases at V and 5 bases at J, with 14 bases in the middle. The CDR3 is 16 residues long. CDR3 nucleotide sequence: TGTGCCAGCAGTTACTCGACGTCCGGAGCCAACAATGAGCAGTTCTTC. Translation gives CASSYSTSGANNEQFF.

V is TRBV3-1 (or the pseudogene TRBV3-2) and J is TRBJ2-2; 7 nucleotides agree with TRBD1. This CDR3 is 16 amino acids long. V lost 3 bases to trimming and J lost 5 bases; unmatched junction nucleotides: 9. Germline lookup yields CDR1 LGHDT and CDR2 YNNKEL (reference sequence). CDR3 region: CASSHRAGQVTGELFF. Written as DNA, the CDR3 is TGTGCCAGCAGCCACCGGGCAGGACAGGTAACCGGGGAGCTGTTTTTT.

The chain couples TRBV21-1 to TRBJ1-2; the table names TRBD1, a call not compared with the DNA. TRBV21-1 is given as a pseudogene. The CDR3 is made up of 13 amino acids. CDR3 amino acids: CASSRPGQDGYTF. The CDR3 DNA is TGTGCCAGCAGCAGACCGGGACAGGATGGCTACACCTTC.

The genes are TRBV9 and TRBJ2-7, with 7 nucleotides matching TRBD1. Germline V lookup: CDR1 SGDLS, CDR2 YYNGEE. After removal of 3 bases from V and 5 bases from J, the junction contained 11 bases not matched to a gene. This CDR3 is built from 15 residues. The CDR3 DNA is TGTGCCAGCAGCGCCGGACAGGCCTCAGGGGACGAGCAGTACTTC. Translated, it gives CASSAGQASGDEQYF.

The V gene is TRBV6-5, the J gene TRBJ1-6; 7 positions agree with TRBD1. Germline values: CDR1 MNHEY, CDR2 SVGAGI. Losses at the gene ends were 11 bases for V and 7 bases for J; bases not matched to a gene: 8. The CDR3 extends over 13 amino acids. The CDR3 DNA sequence: TGTGCCGGCCAGGGGGGGTTGAATTCACCCCTCCACTTT. Amino acid sequence: CAGQGGLNSPLHF.

CDR3 sequence: CASSLRPSGGGEQYF. CDR3 coding DNA: TGCGCCAGCAGCTTGCGACCTAGCGGGGGGGGCGAGCAGTACTTC. The V gene is TRBV5-1, the J gene TRBJ2-7; 12 nucleotides match TRBD2. Looked up from germline, CDR1 is SGHRS and CDR2 is YFSETQ. The CDR3 contains 15 residues. V lost 1 base to trimming and J lost 6 bases; unmatched junction nucleotides: 5.

This clone showed up just once. The chain employs TRBV6-5 and TRBJ2-7; D not certain. CDR3 size: 13 residues. Germline CDR1 reads MNHEY; CDR2 reads SVGAGI. With 5 bases removed from V and 6 bases from J, the gap between germline ends came to 14 bases. The CDR3 sequence is CASSHTPSTEQYF. Written as DNA, the CDR3 is TGTGCCAGCAGTCATACTCCGAGCACCGAGCAGTACTTC.

This clone has more than one count but fewer than ten. The chain uses TRBV5-1 and TRBJ1-3; D is ambiguous. The CDR3 sequence is 13 residues long. Looked up from germline, CDR1 is SGHRS and CDR2 is YFSETQ. The ends were cut back, 0 bases at V and 4 bases at J, with 5 bases in the middle. CDR3 coding DNA: TGCGCCAGCAGCTTGGCTGGGGGAAACACCATATATTTT. It specifies CASSLAGGNTIYF.

The chain is built from TRBV6-5 and TRBJ1-3, with D unresolved. Germline-derived CDR1 and CDR2 are MNHEY and SVGAGI. Trimming left V 2 bases short and J 0 bases short, with 11 bases between. The CDR3 sequence is 16 residues long. The CDR3 DNA reads as TGTGCCAGCAGTTACGCCAGGCCCTTCTCTGGAAACACCATATATTTT. It encodes CASSYARPFSGNTIYF.